This TCR beta chain was sequenced during a study of Ad26.COV2.S vaccination and SARS-CoV-2 variants. Treatment noted: around 19 received Ad26.COV2.S at low or high dose, single or two shots; 5 received placebo; per-sample allocation not given. Sampling occurred on day 63 after the first vaccine or placebo injection. V lost 4 bases, J lost 8 bases, and 3 bases stayed unmatched. Germline V gene sequence: CDR1 SGHDT, CDR2 YYEEEE. The CDR3 spans 12 residues. TCRdb's copy holds only in-frame clones and misses some; the assay was immunoSEQ multiplex PCR. This table has hundreds of thousands of clones, around 87% appearing once.

The V call is TRBV5-6, the J call TRBJ1-1; 9 nucleotides line up with TRBD1. The sequence derives from a person between 18 and 65 years old who received the Ad26.COV2.S COVID-19 vaccine or a placebo. The sequenced sample was peripheral blood, obtained in a trial of Ad26.COV2.S vaccine versus placebo. CDR3 region: CASSGTGLEAFF. In nucleotides, the CDR3 is TGTGCCAGCAGCGGGACAGGGCTCGAAGCTTTCTTT. Looking up the rest from reference TRBV5-6 and TRBJ1-1 gives the full variable domain: DAGVTQSPTHLIKTRGQQVTLRCSPKSGHDTVSWYQQALGQGPQFIFQYYEEEERQRGNFPDRFSGHQFPNYSSELNVNALLLGDSALYLCASSGTGLEAFFGQGTRLTVV.